Below are 15 T cell receptor beta chains sequenced from a single sample in a study of blood T cell repertoires in COVID-19. The method was immunoSEQ multiplex PCR; TCRdb's version includes in-frame clones alone and lacks a portion of them. The data hold approximately 200,000 clones, with roughly nine tenths observed a single time. The material sequenced was PBMCs or T cells enriched from blood (not recorded which). Receptor source: a woman in her twenties or thirties who had recovered from COVID-19.

This clone has only one observation. The CDR3 bases are TGTGCCACCAGTGACCGCGGACAGGGGAGACGCGATGAGCAGTTCTTC. It yields the protein CATSDRGQGRRDEQFF. The chain is built from TRBV24-1 and TRBJ2-1; TRBD1 agrees at 9 bases. Germline lookup yields CDR1 KGHDR and CDR2 SFDVKD. Trimming at V came to 4 bases and at J to 8 bases, leaving 11 bases not matched to a gene. CDR3 size: 16 residues.

This clone was seen just once. The rearrangement uses TRBV6-2 or TRBV6-3 and TRBJ1-2; possibly TRBD1 for D (5 bases). Deletions cut 5 bases from V and 2 bases from J, with 12 bases between. Germline V gives CDR1 MNHEY, CDR2 SVGEGT. The CDR3 has 14 residues. This CDR3 reads CASSDQGSNYGYTF. In nucleotides, the CDR3 is TGTGCCAGCAGTGACCAGGGATCGAACTATGGCTACACCTTC.

The chain employs TRBV6-2 or TRBV6-3 and TRBJ2-7, with a tentative D call TRBD1 (5 bases). Germline lookup yields CDR1 MNHEY and CDR2 SVGEGT. V shed 2 bases and J shed 2 bases, with 7 bases lying between them. The CDR3 totals 13 residues. As DNA, the CDR3 is TGTGCCAGCAGTTACAAGGGGCCCTACGAGCAGTACTTC. Translating gives CASSYKGPYEQYF.

The V call is TRBV9, the J call TRBJ2-2; D remains ambiguous. With 4 bases removed from V and 1 base from J, the gap between germline ends came to 5 bases. The CDR3 length is 13 residues. Germline CDR1 is SGDLS and CDR2 is YYNGEE. CDR3 sequence reads: CASSPQNTGELFF. CDR3 nucleotides: TGTGCCAGCAGCCCACAGAACACCGGGGAGCTGTTTTTT. The full variable domain, its missing parts supplied by reference TRBV9 and TRBJ2-2, is DSGVTQTPKHLITATGQRVTLRCSPRSGDLSVYWYQQSLDQGLQFLIQYYNGEERAKGNILERFSAQQFPDLHSELNLSSLELGDSALYFCASSPQNTGELFFGEGSRLTVL.

This chain links TRBV19 with TRBJ1-1, with 8 positions matching TRBD1. V shed 11 bases and J 1 base; nucleotides not matched to a gene: 3. This CDR3 region has 12 residues. The germline V gene encodes CDR1 LNHDA and CDR2 SQIVND (reference sequence). The CDR3: CASGGRNTEAFF. In nucleotides, the CDR3 is TGTGCCTCAGGGGGCCGGAACACTGAAGCTTTCTTT.

The chain carries TRBV5-6 and TRBJ2-3; the D gene is possibly TRBD1 (5 bases). The germline V and J ends were trimmed by 6 bases and 2 bases, with 10 bases remaining between them. CDR1 and CDR2 (germline): SGHDT, YYEEEE. The CDR3 extends over 13 amino acids. The CDR3 loop is CASTQQVTDTQYF. Written as DNA, the CDR3 is TGTGCCAGCACCCAACAGGTCACAGATACGCAGTATTTT.

The gene calls are TRBV12-3 or TRBV12-4 and TRBJ1-1; TRBD1 is a possible D gene (5 bases). The CDR3 is made up of 13 amino acids. V lost 3 bases and J lost 5, with 10 bases in between. The CDR3 loop reads CASSLKGHTEAFF. The DNA of the CDR3 is TGTGCCAGCAGTTTGAAGGGGCATACTGAAGCTTTCTTT.

The rearrangement joins TRBV5-1 to TRBJ1-2; D gene ambiguous. The CDR3 spans 14 residues. CDR1 SGHRS and CDR2 YFSETQ come from the germline V gene. V dropped 4 bases and J dropped 2 bases, with 12 bases sitting between them. CDR3 amino acids: CASSHEEGNYGYTF. The CDR3 DNA is TGCGCCAGCAGCCACGAGGAGGGAAACTATGGCTACACCTTC.

The CDR3 bases are TGTGCCAGCAGTCTTCAGGGGTATTCACCCCTCCACTTT. The encoded protein is CASSLQGYSPLHF. This rearrangement joins TRBV6-2 or TRBV6-3 to TRBJ1-6, with D possibly TRBD1 on 6 matching bases. Germline CDR1 reads MNHEY; CDR2 reads SVGEGT. The CDR3 length is 13 residues. The ends were cut back, 5 bases at V and 8 bases at J, with 10 bases in the middle.

This clone was recorded once. The chain employs TRBV19 and TRBJ1-2; D perhaps matches TRBD1 (6 bases). CDR3 length: 15 residues. CDR1 and CDR2 from the germline V gene are LNHDA and SQIVND (reference sequence). Trimming pared 1 base from V and 3 bases from J, leaving 12 bases between. CDR3 amino acids: CASSIVPGVDYGYTF. CDR3 nucleotide sequence: TGTGCCAGTAGTATAGTTCCAGGGGTGGACTATGGCTACACCTTC.

V and J are TRBV7-7 and TRBJ2-2, with 10 bases matching TRBD2. The CDR3 loop spans 16 amino acids. Trimming took 5 bases from V and 5 from J; bases not matched to a gene: 8. Germline V gives CDR1 SSHAT, CDR2 FNYEAQ (reference sequence). CDR3 sequence (DNA): TGTGCCAGCAGCCGACTAGCGGGCGAGGGGACCGGGGAGCTGTTTTTT. Translating gives CASSRLAGEGTGELFF.

The V gene is TRBV15, the J gene TRBJ2-1; 9 bases map to TRBD2. This CDR3 comprises 16 residues. Germline V CDR1 and CDR2: LNHNV, YYDKDF (reference sequence). V lost 0 bases, J lost 8 bases, and 8 bases stayed unmatched. The CDR3, as DNA: TGTGCCACCAGCAGAGATGCGGCGGGAGGGCCTTATGAGCAGTTCTTC. It translates to CATSRDAAGGPYEQFF.

This clone was observed a single time. The chain carries TRBV9 and TRBJ2-7; 10 nucleotides match TRBD1. Trimming at V came to 0 bases and at J to 5 bases, leaving 2 bases not matched to a gene. Germline V gene sequence: CDR1 SGDLS, CDR2 YYNGEE. The CDR3 spans 14 residues. The CDR3 spells CASSVGQGADEQYF. The DNA for the CDR3 is TGTGCCAGCAGCGTAGGACAGGGGGCGGACGAGCAGTACTTC.

V and J are TRBV7-3 and TRBJ1-1; 9 bases are a match to TRBD1. Germline V gives CDR1 SGHTA, CDR2 FQGTGA. This CDR3 spans 15 amino acids. The ends lost 8 bases at V and 5 bases at J; junction bases unmatched: 12. The CDR3: CASARRQGVFTEAFF. For the CDR3, the DNA is TGTGCCAGCGCCCGAAGACAGGGGGTATTTACTGAAGCTTTCTTT.

The genes are TRBV11-2 and TRBJ1-1; possible D gene TRBD1, 6 bases. This CDR3 region has 16 residues. CDR1 is SGHAT and CDR2 is FQNNGV in the germline V gene. V lost 1 base and J lost 0, with 12 bases in between. CDR3 protein: CASSLGGQNMNTEAFF. The CDR3 DNA reads TGTGCCAGCAGCTTAGGAGGACAGAACATGAACACTGAAGCTTTCTTT.